This T cell receptor (beta chain) was obtained from a study of T cell responses to AZD1222 COVID-19 vaccine. General study findings and limits: It was only a handful of AZD1222 recipients who were seropositive at baseline. The donors showed a predominance of white British ancestry and of females, with possible underestimation of clonal diversity.

Between the trimmed V and J ends, which lost 5 bases and 3 bases, there was a span of 2 bases. Germline loops: CDR1 SNHLY, CDR2 FYNNEI. This CDR3 contains 11 residues. Generated by immunoSEQ multiplex PCR, the TCRdb table keeps only in-frame clones and is missing some. Of 150,000 to 180,000 clones listed, about 86% are singletons. Concerning this clone: The antigen is not known.

This clonotype originated in an adult in good health. J is TRBJ1-5 and V is TRBV2; D uncertain. The sample in question was peripheral blood, obtained on day 0 of MenACWY control vaccination. The DNA for the CDR3 is TGTGCCAGCAGTTTCAATCAGCCCCAGCATTTT. The encoded protein is CASSFNQPQHF.